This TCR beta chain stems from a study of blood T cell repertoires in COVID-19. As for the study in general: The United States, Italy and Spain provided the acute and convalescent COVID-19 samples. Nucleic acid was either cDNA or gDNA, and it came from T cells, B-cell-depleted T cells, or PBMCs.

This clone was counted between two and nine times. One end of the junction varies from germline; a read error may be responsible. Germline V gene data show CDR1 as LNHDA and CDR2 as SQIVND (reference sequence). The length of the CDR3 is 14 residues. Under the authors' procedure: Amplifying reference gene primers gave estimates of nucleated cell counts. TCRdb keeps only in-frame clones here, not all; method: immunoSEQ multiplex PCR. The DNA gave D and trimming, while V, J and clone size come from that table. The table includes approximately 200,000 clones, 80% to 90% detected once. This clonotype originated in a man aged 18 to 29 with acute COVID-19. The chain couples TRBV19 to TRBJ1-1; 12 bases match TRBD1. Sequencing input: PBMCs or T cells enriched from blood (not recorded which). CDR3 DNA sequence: TGTGCCAGTAGTATTATGGGACAGGGGGCACGTTCCTACTTT. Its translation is CASSIMGQGARSYF.